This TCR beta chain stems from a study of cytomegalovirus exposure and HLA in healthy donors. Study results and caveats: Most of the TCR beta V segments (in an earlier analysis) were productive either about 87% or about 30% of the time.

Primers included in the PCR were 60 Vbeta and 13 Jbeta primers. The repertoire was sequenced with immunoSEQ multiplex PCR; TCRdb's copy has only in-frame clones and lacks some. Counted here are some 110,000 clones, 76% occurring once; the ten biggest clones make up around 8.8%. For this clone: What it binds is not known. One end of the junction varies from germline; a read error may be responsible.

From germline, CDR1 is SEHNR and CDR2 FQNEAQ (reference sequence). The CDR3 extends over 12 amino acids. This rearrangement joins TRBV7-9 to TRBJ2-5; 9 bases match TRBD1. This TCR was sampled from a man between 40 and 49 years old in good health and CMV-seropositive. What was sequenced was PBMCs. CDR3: CASSLTRDRANF. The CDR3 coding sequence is TGTGCCAGCAGCCTAACTCGGGACAGGGCCAACTTC.